This record covers a single TCR beta chain. These data belong to a study of blood T cell repertoires in COVID-19. As for the study in general: COVID-19 samples collected from the United States, Italy and Spain covered acute and convalescent phases. Sample material is recorded as cDNA or gDNA derived from T cells, B-cell-depleted T cells, or PBMCs.

Original methodology: From reference gene primer amplification, estimates of nucleated cell counts were derived. Method: immunoSEQ multiplex PCR; TCRdb's copy keeps in-frame clones and lacks some. The V and J calls and the clone size are those of that table, but D and trimming were determined from the DNA. The data contain over 75,000 clones, over 90% of them singletons. This CDR3 contains 16 residues. The V gene's germline CDR1 is SGHDN and CDR2 FVKESK. V lost 3 bases to trimming and J lost 3 bases; unmatched junction nucleotides: 9. Specimen: peripheral blood. This TCR was sampled from a man in his sixties with acute or convalescent COVID-19. The chain is built from TRBV14 and TRBJ2-7, with 9 bases aligning to TRBD2. The CDR3 DNA is TGTGCCAGCAGCCATCTAGCGGGAACAAACTTCTACGAGCAGTACTTC. It codes for CASSHLAGTNFYEQYF.